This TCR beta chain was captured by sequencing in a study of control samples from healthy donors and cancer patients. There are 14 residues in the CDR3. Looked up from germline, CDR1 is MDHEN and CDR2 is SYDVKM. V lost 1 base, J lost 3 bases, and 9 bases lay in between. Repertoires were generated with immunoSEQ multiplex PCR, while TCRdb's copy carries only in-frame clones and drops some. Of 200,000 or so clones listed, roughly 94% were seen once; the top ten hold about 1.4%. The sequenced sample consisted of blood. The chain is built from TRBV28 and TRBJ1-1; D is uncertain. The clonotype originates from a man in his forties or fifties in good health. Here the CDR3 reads CASSLFGQYTEAFF. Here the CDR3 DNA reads TGTGCCAGCAGTTTATTCGGGCAGTACACTGAAGCTTTCTTT.